Listed here are 24 T cell receptor beta chains from one sample, sequenced in a study of beta chain features in type 1 diabetes. Expressed TCRB transcripts were sequenced because the isolated RNA had all been reverse transcribed beforehand. Assay: immunoSEQ multiplex PCR; the TCRdb copy retains only in-frame clones and omits some. The sample contains around 250,000 clones, approximately 14% of which appear only once. Input material: naive CD4+ T cells from blood. Every receptor here comes from a woman aged 35 to 49 in good health.

Only a few counts were recorded for this clone. This chain connects TRBV19 to TRBJ1-2, with D perhaps TRBD1 (5 bases). V gave up 9 bases and J gave up 6 bases, with 20 bases separating them. Germline assignment: CDR1 LNHDA and CDR2 SQIVND (reference sequence). There are 14 residues in the CDR3. The CDR3: CASQPSLRANGYTF. The CDR3 nucleotides read TGTGCCAGCCAACCTAGTCTCAGGGCCAATGGCTACACCTTC.

This clone was seen only a few times. The chain combines TRBV7-9 with TRBJ1-4; D is perhaps TRBD1 (6 bases). V lost 2 bases, J lost 8 bases, and 15 bases lay in between. The V gene's germline CDR1 is SEHNR and CDR2 FQNEAQ (reference sequence). This CDR3 is 15 amino acids long. The CDR3 is CASSLWLQGGEKLFF. The CDR3 DNA sequence: TGTGCCAGCAGCTTATGGTTACAGGGTGGAGAAAAACTGTTTTTT.

Only a few counts were recorded for this clone. This chain connects TRBV14 to TRBJ2-5; maybe TRBD1 (6 bases). The germline V gene encodes CDR1 SGHDN and CDR2 FVKESK. The CDR3 totals 17 residues. Between the trimmed V and J ends, which lost 6 bases and 0 bases, there was a span of 20 bases. CDR3 residues: CASSELQGTGDQETQYF. The DNA for the CDR3 is TGTGCCAGCAGTGAACTGCAGGGGACGGGCGACCAAGAGACCCAGTACTTC. Variable domain in full (rest from reference TRBV14 and TRBJ2-5): EAGVTQFPSHSVIEKGQTVTLRCDPISGHDNLYWYRRVMGKEIKFLLHFVKESKQDESGMPNNRFLAERTGGTYSTLKVQPAELEDSGVYFCASSELQGTGDQETQYFGPGTRLLVL.

In this sample, this clone turned up a few times. The chain has TRBV12-5 and TRBJ2-1; TRBD2 is a possible D gene (5 bases). The CDR3 loop spans 13 amino acids. The V gene lost 6 bases and the J gene lost 8 bases, with 14 bases spanning the gap. Germline-derived CDR1 and CDR2 are LGHNT and FRNRAP. CDR3 DNA: TGTGCTAGTGGCCTTATCCTAGCCTATGAGCAGTTCTTC. Protein sequence: CASGLILAYEQFF.

This clone was seen more than once but under ten times. J is TRBJ2-5 and V is TRBV2; D is unclear. Per germline, CDR1 SNHLY and CDR2 FYNNEI. The germline V and J ends were trimmed by 7 bases and 5 bases, with 5 bases remaining between them. The CDR3 covers 10 residues. Here the CDR3 reads CASKRETQYF. CDR3 sequence (DNA): TGTGCCAGCAAGAGGGAGACCCAGTACTTC.

V is TRBV15 and J is TRBJ1-3, with 7 bases that match TRBD1. This CDR3 spans 15 amino acids. Germline loops: CDR1 LNHNV, CDR2 YYDKDF (reference sequence). The trim removed 8 bases at V and 0 bases at J, leaving 7 bases unmatched. The CDR3 spells CATRRQGLSGNTIYF. DNA of the CDR3: TGTGCCACCCGACGACAGGGCCTCTCTGGAAACACCATATATTTT.

This clone was seen more than once but under ten times. This chain uses TRBV1 with TRBJ2-5; TRBD2 is taken as the D call from the table, unchecked against the DNA. TRBV1 is a documented pseudogene. This CDR3 comprises 18 residues. CDR3 in DNA: TGCACCAGCGGCCCCCACCCCCCTGGGCTAGCCCAAAAAGGGACCCAGTACTTC. It specifies CTSGPHPPGLAQKGTQYF.

The table lists this clone with a few counts. The V gene is TRBV25-1, the J gene TRBJ1-1; 7 nucleotides match TRBD1. The germline V gene encodes CDR1 MGHDK and CDR2 SYGVNS. This CDR3 comprises 15 residues. J was trimmed by 1 base and V by 5 bases; bases with no gene match: 7. As DNA, the CDR3 is TGTGCCAGCAGTCCTAGGACAGGAGGGAACACTGAAGCTTTCTTT. Translating it yields CASSPRTGGNTEAFF.

This clone was counted between two and nine times. The chain carries TRBV9 and TRBJ2-2; D is undetermined. V lost 5 bases to trimming and J lost 5 bases, with 4 bases between them. CDR1 is SGDLS and CDR2 is YYNGEE in the germline V gene. The CDR3 covers 11 residues. CDR3 sequence (DNA): TGTGCCAGCAGTACTACCGGGGAGCTGTTTTTT. Encoded protein: CASSTTGELFF.

V gene TRBV5-1 combines with J gene TRBJ1-4; the match to TRBD1 covers 8 bases. Trimming took 0 bases from V and 2 from J; bases not matched to a gene: 0. The CDR3 runs to 15 residues. Germline CDR1 reads SGHRS; CDR2 reads YFSETQ. CDR3 DNA: TGCGCCAGCAGCTTGGACAGGGGGACTAATGAAAAACTGTTTTTT. Its translation is CASSLDRGTNEKLFF. Complete variable domain (other parts from reference TRBV5-1 and TRBJ1-4): KAGVTQTPRYLIKTRGQQVTLSCSPISGHRSVSWYQQTPGQGLQFLFEYFSETQRNKGNFPGRFSGRQFSNSRSEMNVSTLELGDSALYLCASSLDRGTNEKLFFGSGTQLSVL.

This clone was counted between two and nine times. V usage is TRBV5-1 and J usage is TRBJ2-5, with 9 bases lining up with TRBD1. The J call may be incorrect, as the DNA end agrees better with TRBJ2-7. This CDR3 has 15 amino acids. The germline gives CDR1 SGHRS, CDR2 YFSETQ. CDR3 in DNA: TGCGCCAGCAGCTTGGGGGGACAGGGATCCTACGAGCAGTACTTC. Protein sequence: CASSLGGQGSYEQYF.

The genes are TRBV13 and TRBJ2-7, with 8 bases fitting TRBD1. After removal of 2 bases from V and 0 bases from J, the junction contained 6 bases not matched to a gene. The CDR3 totals 16 residues. From germline, CDR1 is PRHDT and CDR2 FYEKMQ (reference sequence). In DNA form, the CDR3 reads TGTGCCAGCAGCTTAAGGGACAGGACCCGCTCCTACGAGCAGTACTTC. It yields the protein CASSLRDRTRSYEQYF.

A few counts support this clone. Here the CDR3 reads CASSLRGSYGYTF. DNA of the CDR3: TGTGCCAGCAGTTTGAGGGGCTCCTATGGCTACACCTTC. This rearrangement joins TRBV5-4 to TRBJ1-2; D is perhaps TRBD1 (5 bases). Germline V CDR1 and CDR2: SGHNT, YYREEE (reference sequence). Trimming took off 5 bases at V and 4 bases at J, with 12 bases between the two ends. The CDR3 runs to 13 residues.

This clone was observed a handful of times. Here the CDR3 DNA reads TGTGCCAGCAGCCCAGCAGCGACAGGGGATCATCAGCCCCAGCATTTT. Encoded protein: CASSPAATGDHQPQHF. The rearrangement uses TRBV7-2 and TRBJ1-5; 8 nucleotides line up with TRBD1. Germline V lookup: CDR1 SGHTA, CDR2 FQGNSA. The CDR3 totals 16 residues. V lost 5 bases and J lost 5; bases outside the gene matches: 11.

As DNA, the CDR3 is TGCGCCAGCGGTCTCGGGGACAAGTACGGCTCTGGAAACACCATATATTTT. This translates into CASGLGDKYGSGNTIYF. The chain employs TRBV23-1 and TRBJ1-3; D might be TRBD1 (6 bases). TRBV23-1 is known as an ORF, though its function is uncertain. CDR3 length equals 17 residues. V was cut by 8 bases and J by 0 bases, with 20 bases left in between.

The chain carries TRBV29-1 and TRBJ2-5; tentatively, D is TRBD1 (5 bases). The germline CDR1 and CDR2 sequences are SQVTM and ANQGSEA. The CDR3 is 13 residues long. V shed 5 bases and J shed 4 bases, with 14 bases lying between them. The CDR3 DNA follows: TGCAGCGTTCGGCAGGGATTATTAGAGACCCAGTACTTC. Encoded protein: CSVRQGLLETQYF.

The chain uses TRBV29-1 and TRBJ2-3; 11 bases are shared with TRBD2. V gave up 3 bases and J gave up 5 bases; unmatched junction bases: 7. This CDR3 is built from 15 residues. CDR1 and CDR2 (germline): SQVTM, ANQGSEA. The CDR3 DNA reads TGCAGCGTTGAGGGTAGCGGGGGGGCTGAAGATACGCAGTATTTT. It yields the protein CSVEGSGGAEDTQYF.

J is TRBJ2-7 and V is TRBV27; 9 positions match TRBD2. CDR1 MNHEY and CDR2 SMNVEV come from the germline V gene (reference sequence). J gave up 0 bases and V 3 bases, and 9 bases lay outside the gene matches. The CDR3 is 17 residues long. In nucleotides, the CDR3 is TGTGCCAGCAGTTTCGGCGGGGGGGGCCTTAGCTCCTACGAGCAGTACTTC. Encoded protein: CASSFGGGGLSSYEQYF.

The rearrangement links TRBV9 to TRBJ2-5, with D perhaps matching TRBD2 (6 bases). Germline-derived CDR1 and CDR2 are SGDLS and YYNGEE. The length of the CDR3 is 16 residues. V was clipped by 0 bases and J by 2 bases, with 14 bases between them. The CDR3 spells CASSVGGGTAQETQYF. The CDR3, as DNA: TGTGCCAGCAGCGTAGGAGGAGGGACGGCGCAAGAGACCCAGTACTTC.

In its sample, this clone was seen a few times. The chain carries TRBV29-1 and TRBJ2-2; 10 positions agree with TRBD1. CDR3 size: 16 residues. Germline V lookup: CDR1 SQVTM, CDR2 ANQGSEA. Trimming at V came to 2 bases and at J to 4 bases, leaving 7 bases not matched to a gene. The CDR3 region is CSVERGQGFSTGELFF. CDR3 sequence (DNA): TGCAGCGTTGAACGGGGACAGGGGTTTTCCACCGGGGAGCTGTTTTTT.

The chain employs TRBV11-3 and TRBJ2-5; the match to TRBD1 covers 7 bases. V lost 1 base, J lost 1 base, and 3 bases stayed unmatched. The germline CDR1 and CDR2 sequences are SGHNT and YENEEA. The CDR3 extends over 15 amino acids. As DNA, the CDR3 is TGTGCCAGCAGCTTAGGACAGGGCCCCCAAGAGACCCAGTACTTC. It codes for CASSLGQGPQETQYF.

This clone was counted a few times. The V and J genes are TRBV7-7 and TRBJ2-5; D remains unclear. V gave up 4 bases and J gave up 5 bases, with 17 bases separating them. Germline CDR1 is SSHAT and CDR2 is FNYEAQ (reference sequence). This CDR3 contains 15 residues. The CDR3 nucleotides read TGTGCCAGCAGCTCCTCGGCCGCGAGGTGGGAGACCCAGTACTTC. Translated: CASSSSAARWETQYF.

The chain employs TRBV7-9 and TRBJ1-1, with unresolved D. Germline lookup yields CDR1 SEHNR and CDR2 FQNEAQ (reference sequence). The CDR3 is 15 amino acids. Trimming took off 5 bases at V and 2 bases at J, with 15 bases between the two ends. The CDR3 sequence: CASSPRWAANTEAFF. DNA of the CDR3: TGTGCCAGCAGCCCCCGCTGGGCAGCCAACACTGAAGCTTTCTTT.

The rearrangement joins TRBV19 to TRBJ1-5; D call uncertain. Germline-derived CDR1 and CDR2 are LNHDA and SQIVND (reference sequence). CDR3 length: 15 amino acids. With 3 bases removed from V and 4 bases from J, the gap between germline ends came to 13 bases. The CDR3 spells CASSMGQLWNQPQHF. DNA for the CDR3: TGTGCCAGTAGTATGGGCCAGTTGTGGAATCAGCCCCAGCATTTT.